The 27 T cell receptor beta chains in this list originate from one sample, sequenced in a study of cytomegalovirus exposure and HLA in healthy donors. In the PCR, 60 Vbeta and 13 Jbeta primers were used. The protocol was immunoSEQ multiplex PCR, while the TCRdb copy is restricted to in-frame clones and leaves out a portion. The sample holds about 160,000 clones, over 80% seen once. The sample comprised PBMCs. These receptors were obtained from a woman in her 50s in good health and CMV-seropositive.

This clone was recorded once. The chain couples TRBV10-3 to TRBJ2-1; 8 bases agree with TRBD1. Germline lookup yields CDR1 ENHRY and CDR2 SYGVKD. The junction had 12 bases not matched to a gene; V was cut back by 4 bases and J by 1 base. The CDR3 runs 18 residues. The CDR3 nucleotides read TGTGCCATCAGTGGGACAACCCCGGGACAGGTATCCTACAATGAGCAGTTCTTC. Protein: CAISGTTPGQVSYNEQFF.

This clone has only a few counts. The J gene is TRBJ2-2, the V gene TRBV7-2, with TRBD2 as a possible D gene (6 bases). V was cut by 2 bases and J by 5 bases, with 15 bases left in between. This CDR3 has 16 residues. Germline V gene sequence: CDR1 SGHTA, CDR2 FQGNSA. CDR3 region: CASSLQFLATTGELFF. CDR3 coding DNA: TGTGCCAGCAGCTTACAGTTTCTAGCGACTACCGGGGAGCTGTTTTTT.

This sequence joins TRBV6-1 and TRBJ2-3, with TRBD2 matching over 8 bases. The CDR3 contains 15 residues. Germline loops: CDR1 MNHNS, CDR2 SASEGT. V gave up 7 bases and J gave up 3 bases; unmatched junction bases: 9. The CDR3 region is CASNGLGRGTDTQYF. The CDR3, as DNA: TGTGCCAGCAATGGGCTCGGGAGGGGGACAGATACGCAGTATTTT.

The CDR3 coding sequence is TGCGCCAGCAGCATCACAGGGAGCTCCTACGAGCAGTACTTC. Translation: CASSITGSSYEQYF. The chain uses TRBV5-1 and TRBJ2-7; the D gene is possibly TRBD1 (6 bases). Germline loops: CDR1 SGHRS, CDR2 YFSETQ. V shed 4 bases and J shed 0 bases, with 11 bases lying between them. The CDR3 contains 14 residues. Complete variable domain (other parts from reference TRBV5-1 and TRBJ2-7): KAGVTQTPRYLIKTRGQQVTLSCSPISGHRSVSWYQQTPGQGLQFLFEYFSETQRNKGNFPGRFSGRQFSNSRSEMNVSTLELGDSALYLCASSITGSSYEQYFGPGTRLTVT.

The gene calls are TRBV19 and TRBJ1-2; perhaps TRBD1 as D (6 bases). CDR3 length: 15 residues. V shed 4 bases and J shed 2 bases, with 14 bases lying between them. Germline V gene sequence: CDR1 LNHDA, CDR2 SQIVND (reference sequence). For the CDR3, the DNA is TGTGCCAGTAGTACCTTCAACAGGGTGAACTATGGCTACACCTTC. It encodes CASSTFNRVNYGYTF.

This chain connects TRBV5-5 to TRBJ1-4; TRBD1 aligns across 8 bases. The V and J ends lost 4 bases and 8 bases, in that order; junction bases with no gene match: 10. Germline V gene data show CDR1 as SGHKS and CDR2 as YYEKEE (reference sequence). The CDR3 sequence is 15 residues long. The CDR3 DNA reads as TGTGCCAGCAGCCCTCGAGGGACAGGCGCAGAAAAACTGTTTTTT. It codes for CASSPRGTGAEKLFF.

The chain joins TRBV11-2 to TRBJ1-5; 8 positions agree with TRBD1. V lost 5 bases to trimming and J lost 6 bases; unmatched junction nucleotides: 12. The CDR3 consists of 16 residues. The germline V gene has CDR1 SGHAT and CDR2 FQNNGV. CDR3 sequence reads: CASSLSGQGSSQPQHF. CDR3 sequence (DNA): TGTGCCAGCAGCCTCTCCGGACAGGGTAGTAGTCAGCCCCAGCATTTT.

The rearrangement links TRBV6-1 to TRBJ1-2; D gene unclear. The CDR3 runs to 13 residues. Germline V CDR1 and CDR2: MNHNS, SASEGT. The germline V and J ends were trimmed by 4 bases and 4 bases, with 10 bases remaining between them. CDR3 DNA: TGTGCCAGCAGTGCAACATACCTCTATGGCTACACCTTC. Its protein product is CASSATYLYGYTF.

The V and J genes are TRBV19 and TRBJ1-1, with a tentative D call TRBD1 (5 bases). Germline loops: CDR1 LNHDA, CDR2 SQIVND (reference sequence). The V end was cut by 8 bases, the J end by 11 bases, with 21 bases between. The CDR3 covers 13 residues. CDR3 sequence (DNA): TGTGCCAGTGAATCGACAGCCGTTGGCCCCGCTTTCTTT. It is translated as CASESTAVGPAFF.

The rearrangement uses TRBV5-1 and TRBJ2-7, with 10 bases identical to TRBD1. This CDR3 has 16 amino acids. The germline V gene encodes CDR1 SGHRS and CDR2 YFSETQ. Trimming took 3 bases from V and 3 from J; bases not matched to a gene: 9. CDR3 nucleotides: TGCGCCAGCAGCTGGACAGGGGGGGCGGGGGGCTACGAGCAGTACTTC. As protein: CASSWTGGAGGYEQYF.

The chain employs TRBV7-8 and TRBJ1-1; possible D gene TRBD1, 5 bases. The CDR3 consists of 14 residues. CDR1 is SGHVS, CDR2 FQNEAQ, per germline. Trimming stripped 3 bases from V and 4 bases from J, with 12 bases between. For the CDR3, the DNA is TGTGCCAGCAGCTTGAGGTGGGGGGGCACTGAAGCTTTCTTT. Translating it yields CASSLRWGGTEAFF.

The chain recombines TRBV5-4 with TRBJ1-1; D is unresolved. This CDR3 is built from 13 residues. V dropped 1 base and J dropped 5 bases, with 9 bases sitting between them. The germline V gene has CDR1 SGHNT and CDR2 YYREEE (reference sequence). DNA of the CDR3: TGTGCCAGCAGCTTGCCCGGGGTTACTGAAGCTTTCTTT. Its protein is CASSLPGVTEAFF.

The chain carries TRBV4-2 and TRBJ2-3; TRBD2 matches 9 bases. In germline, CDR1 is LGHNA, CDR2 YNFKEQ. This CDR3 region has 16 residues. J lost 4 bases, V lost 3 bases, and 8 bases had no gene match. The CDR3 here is CASSQTRGGGADTQYF. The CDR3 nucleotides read TGTGCCAGCAGCCAGACGCGGGGGGGTGGCGCAGATACGCAGTATTTT.

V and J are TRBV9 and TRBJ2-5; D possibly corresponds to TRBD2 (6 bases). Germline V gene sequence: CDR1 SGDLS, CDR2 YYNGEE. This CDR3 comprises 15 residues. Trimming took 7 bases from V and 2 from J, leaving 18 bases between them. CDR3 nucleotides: TGTGCCAGCGGGAATGTAGGGAGCGGGCAAGAGACCCAGTACTTC. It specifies CASGNVGSGQETQYF.

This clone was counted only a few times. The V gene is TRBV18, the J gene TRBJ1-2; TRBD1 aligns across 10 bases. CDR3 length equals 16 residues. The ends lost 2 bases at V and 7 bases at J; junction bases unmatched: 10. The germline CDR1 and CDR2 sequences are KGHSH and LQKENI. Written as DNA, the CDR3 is TGTGCCAGCTCACCAATGCCGCGACAGGGGGCCTTTGGCTACACCTTC. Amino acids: CASSPMPRQGAFGYTF. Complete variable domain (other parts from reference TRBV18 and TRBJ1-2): NAGVMQNPRHLVRRRGQEARLRCSPMKGHSHVYWYRQLPEEGLKFMVYLQKENIIDESGMPKERFSAEFPKEGPSILRIQQVVRGDSAAYFCASSPMPRQGAFGYTFGSGTRLTVV.

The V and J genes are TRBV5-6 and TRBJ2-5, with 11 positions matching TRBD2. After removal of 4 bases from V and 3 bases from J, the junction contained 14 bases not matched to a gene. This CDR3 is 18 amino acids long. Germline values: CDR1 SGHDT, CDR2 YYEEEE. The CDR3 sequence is CASSPWLPLAGAEETQYF. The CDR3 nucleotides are TGTGCCAGCAGCCCTTGGCTCCCACTAGCGGGAGCGGAAGAGACCCAGTACTTC.

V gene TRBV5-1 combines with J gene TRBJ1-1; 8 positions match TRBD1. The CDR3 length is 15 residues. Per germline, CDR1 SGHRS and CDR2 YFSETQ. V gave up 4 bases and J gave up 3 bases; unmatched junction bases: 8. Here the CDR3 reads CASSPSSGGYTEAFF. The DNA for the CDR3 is TGCGCCAGCAGCCCCAGTTCAGGGGGCTACACTGAAGCTTTCTTT.

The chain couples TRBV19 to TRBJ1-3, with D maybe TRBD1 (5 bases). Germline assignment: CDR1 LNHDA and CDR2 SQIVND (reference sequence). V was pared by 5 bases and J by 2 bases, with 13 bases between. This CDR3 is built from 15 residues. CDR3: CASSPGLQAGNTIYF. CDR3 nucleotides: TGTGCCAGTAGTCCGGGACTTCAAGCTGGAAACACCATATATTTT.

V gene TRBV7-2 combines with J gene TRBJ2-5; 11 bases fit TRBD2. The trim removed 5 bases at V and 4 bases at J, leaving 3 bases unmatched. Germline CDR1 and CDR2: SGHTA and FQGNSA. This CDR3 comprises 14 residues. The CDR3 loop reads CASSHGTSGETQYF. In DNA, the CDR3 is TGTGCCAGCAGCCACGGGACTAGCGGAGAGACCCAGTACTTC.

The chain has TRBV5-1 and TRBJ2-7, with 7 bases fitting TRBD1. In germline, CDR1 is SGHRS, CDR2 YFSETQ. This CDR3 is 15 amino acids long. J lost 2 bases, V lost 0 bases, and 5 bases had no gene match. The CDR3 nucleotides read TGCGCCAGCAGCTTGGAAGGACAGGCGGCCTACGAGCAGTACTTC. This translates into CASSLEGQAAYEQYF.

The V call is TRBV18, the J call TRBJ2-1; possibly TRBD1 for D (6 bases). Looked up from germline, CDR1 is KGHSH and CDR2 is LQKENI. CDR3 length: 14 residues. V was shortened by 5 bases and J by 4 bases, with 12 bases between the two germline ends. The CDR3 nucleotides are TGTGCCAGCTCAGACACCGGGACATACAATGAGCAGTTCTTC. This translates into CASSDTGTYNEQFF.

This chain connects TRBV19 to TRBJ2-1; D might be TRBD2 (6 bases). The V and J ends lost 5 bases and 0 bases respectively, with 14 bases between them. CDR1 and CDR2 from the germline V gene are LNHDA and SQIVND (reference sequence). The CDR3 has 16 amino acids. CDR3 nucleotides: TGTGCCAGTAGTCAAAGCGGGCGGAGCTCCTACAATGAGCAGTTCTTC. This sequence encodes CASSQSGRSSYNEQFF.

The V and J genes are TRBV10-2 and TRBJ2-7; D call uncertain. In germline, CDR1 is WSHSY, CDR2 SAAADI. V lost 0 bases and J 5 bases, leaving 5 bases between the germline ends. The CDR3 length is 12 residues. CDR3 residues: CASSESYNEQYF. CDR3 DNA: TGCGCCAGCAGTGAGTCTTATAACGAGCAGTACTTC.

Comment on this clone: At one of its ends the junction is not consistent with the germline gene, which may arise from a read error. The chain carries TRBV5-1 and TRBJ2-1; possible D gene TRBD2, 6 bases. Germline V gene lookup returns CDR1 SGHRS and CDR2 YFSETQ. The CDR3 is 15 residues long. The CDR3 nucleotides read TGCGCCAGCAGCTTGATGGAGGGCCTCTTCAATGGGCAGTTCTTC. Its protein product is CASSLMEGLFNGQFF. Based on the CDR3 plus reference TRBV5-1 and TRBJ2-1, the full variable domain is KAGVTQTPRYLIKTRGQQVTLSCSPISGHRSVSWYQQTPGQGLQFLFEYFSETQRNKGNFPGRFSGRQFSNSRSEMNVSTLELGDSALYLCASSLMEGLFNGQFFGPGTRLTVL.

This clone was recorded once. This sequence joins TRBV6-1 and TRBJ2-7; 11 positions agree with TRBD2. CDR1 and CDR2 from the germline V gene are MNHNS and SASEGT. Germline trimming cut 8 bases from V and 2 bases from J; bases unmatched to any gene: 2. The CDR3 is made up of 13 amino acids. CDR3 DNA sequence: TGTGCCAGCGGGACTAGCGGAACCTACGAGCAGTACTTC. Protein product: CASGTSGTYEQYF.

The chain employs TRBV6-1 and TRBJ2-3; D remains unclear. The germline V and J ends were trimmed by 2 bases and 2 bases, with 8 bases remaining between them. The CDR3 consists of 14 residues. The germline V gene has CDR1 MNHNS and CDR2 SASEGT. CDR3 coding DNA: TGTGCCAGCAGTGAATTAGAGTCCACAGATACGCAGTATTTT. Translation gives CASSELESTDTQYF.

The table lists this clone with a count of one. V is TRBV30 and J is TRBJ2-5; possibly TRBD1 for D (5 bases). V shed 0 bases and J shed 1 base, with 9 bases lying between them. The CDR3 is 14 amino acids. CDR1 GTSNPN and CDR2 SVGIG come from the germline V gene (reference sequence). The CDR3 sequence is CAWSVDSIQETQYF. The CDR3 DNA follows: TGTGCCTGGAGTGTCGACAGTATCCAAGAGACCCAGTACTTC.